The clone carrying this T cell receptor beta chain was observed a handful of times. The sample belongs to a study of blood T cell repertoires in COVID-19. Study-wide background: The United States, Italy and Spain were the sources of the acute and convalescent COVID-19 samples. In each case, the material was cDNA or gDNA derived from T cells, B-cell-depleted T cells, or PBMCs.

Original data processing: Scientists estimated how many nucleated cells there were by amplifying reference gene primers. Using immunoSEQ multiplex PCR, the repertoire was profiled, and TCRdb retains in-frame clones only, with some absent. V, J and clone size reflect that table, while D and trimming were determined from the DNA. The profile shows roughly 160,000 clones, more than 70% of them singletons. CDR1 is KGHDR and CDR2 is SFDVKD in the germline V gene. The ends were cut back, 3 bases at V and 6 bases at J, with 12 bases in the middle. The CDR3 sequence is 14 residues long. All recovered Cohort 3 donors got two negative PCRs, got clearance, or saw symptom resolution.

The chain employs TRBV24-1 and TRBJ2-3; maybe TRBD2 (5 bases). Sequenced sample: PBMCs or T cells enriched from blood (not recorded which). The sequence derives from a man aged 55 to 70 who had recovered from COVID-19. As DNA, the CDR3 is TGTGCCACCAGTGATATTCTAGCAACGGATACGCAGTATTTT. This translates into CATSDILATDTQYF.